This is a list of T cell receptor beta chains from one sample in a study of monozygotic twins with cystic fibrosis. Some clones are missing from TCRdb's copy, which holds only in-frame ones; the method was immunoSEQ multiplex PCR. The sample consists of some 30,000 clones, 92% of them appearing once. The sample consisted of blood. These receptors came from a girl aged 2-10 years with cystic fibrosis. Both conserved end residues are part of each CDR3. D genes are given only for firm matches. A row's size may be missing; if present it is once, few, many or a size class.

abundance,v_gene,j_gene,d_gene,CDR3nt,CDR3aa
.,TRBV5-4,TRBJ1-2,TRBD1,TGTGCCAGCACCTCCGGGACAGGGGGCGTTCCCTATGGCTACACCTTC,CASTSGTGGVPYGYTF
.,TRBV7-2,TRBJ1-5,TRBD1,TGTGCCAGCAGCTTCGGGACAGGGGGAGGGCAGCCCCAGCATTTT,CASSFGTGGGQPQHF
once,TRBV7-6,TRBJ1-3,TRBD1,TGTGCCAGCAGCCAAACAGGGGCTGGAGGAAACACCATATATTTT,CASSQTGAGGNTIYF
.,TRBV5-4,TRBJ2-1,TRBD2,TGTGCCAGCAGCTTCGAAGCGGGAGGCTGGAGATTCTACAATGAGCAGTTCTTC,CASSFEAGGWRFYNEQFF
.,TRBV5-1,TRBJ1-3,.,TGCGCCAGCAGCTCCGGAGAGGCCTCTGGAAACACCATATATTTT,CASSSGEASGNTIYF
.,TRBV6-1,TRBJ2-7,.,TGTGCCAGCAGTTCGATGGCAGCTTCCTACGAGCAGTACTTC,CASSSMAASYEQYF
.,TRBV6-5,TRBJ2-6,.,TGTGCCAGCAGTCCGGGACATTCTGGGGCCAACGTCCTGACTTTC,CASSPGHSGANVLTF
.,TRBV6-6,TRBJ2-7,.,TGTGCCAGCAGTTACTCGATGTACCGCGAGCAGTACTTC,CASSYSMYREQYF
.,TRBV5-4,TRBJ2-5,.,TGTGCCAGCAGCTTCGGCGACTTCCAAGAGACCCAGTACTTC,CASSFGDFQETQYF
.,TRBV5-1,TRBJ1-3,.,TGCGCCAGCAGGCCGGGACTCGGGAGGGCCCCCGATGGGACCATATATTTT,CASRPGLGRAPDGTIYF
.,TRBV4-2,TRBJ2-1,TRBD1,TGTGCCAGCAAGGACAGGGGCAACAATGAGCAGTTCTTC,CASKDRGNNEQFF
.,TRBV6-6,TRBJ1-2,.,TGTGCCAGCAGTTACGGTCGGCAGGGCCAGTTGCAAGGCTACACCTTC,CASSYGRQGQLQGYTF
.,TRBV9,TRBJ2-5,TRBD2,TGTGCCAGCAGCGTAGATGGTAGCGGGGGGCAGACCCAGTACTTC,CASSVDGSGGQTQYF
.,TRBV10-3,TRBJ2-7,TRBD2,TGTGCCATCAGTGACCCGGGGGGGACCTCCTACGAGCAGTACTTC,CAISDPGGTSYEQYF
.,TRBV27,TRBJ2-4,TRBD2,TGTGCCAGCAGTTCCCAACCCCAGCTAGCGGGGGCCTTAGCCAAAAACATTCAGTACTTC,CASSSQPQLAGALAKNIQYF
.,TRBV5-8,TRBJ2-2,TRBD2,TGTGCCAGCAGCCCAGAGCTAGCGGGAGAAGACGGGGAGCTGTTTTTT,CASSPELAGEDGELFF
.,TRBV28,TRBJ1-1,.,TGTGCCAGCAGGCCTGGGACGAGGAACACTGAAGCTTTCTTT,CASRPGTRNTEAFF
few,TRBV4-2,TRBJ2-7,.,TGTGCCAGCAGCCAGGGAGGCGACGGACTCTACGAGCAGTACTTC,CASSQGGDGLYEQYF
.,TRBV18,TRBJ2-7,.,TGTGCCAGCTCACCAAGCGCCACAAGCGAGCAGTACTTC,CASSPSATSEQYF
once,TRBV2,TRBJ1-5,.,TGTGCCAGCAGTCTAGGTGGGGGACGTAGTAATCAGCCCCAGCATTTT,CASSLGGGRSNQPQHF
.,TRBV7-8,TRBJ2-5,TRBD2,TGTGCCAGCAGCTGGGGTTACTTTGCGGGAGTCCCCGAGACCCAGTACTTC,CASSWGYFAGVPETQYF
.,TRBV5-8,TRBJ2-5,TRBD1,TGTGCCAGCACCCTCGGGCGCGGACAGGGGGGAGTGGAGACCCAGTACTTC,CASTLGRGQGGVETQYF
.,TRBV27,TRBJ1-4,.,TGTGCCAGCAGAATCCGGGGGACTAATGAAAAACTGTTTTTT,CASRIRGTNEKLFF
.,TRBV7-6,TRBJ2-7,.,TGTGCCAGCAGCCTTGGCCGAGGAGGGATTTACGAGCAGTACTTC,CASSLGRGGIYEQYF
.,TRBV18,TRBJ2-5,TRBD2,TGTGCCAGCTCACCTGGACCGACCGGGAGGGAGACCCAGTACTTC,CASSPGPTGRETQYF
.,TRBV30,TRBJ1-2,.,TGTGCCTGGAGTGAACAGGACTGGGGGACCTTC,CAWSEQDWGTF
.,TRBV25-1,TRBJ2-7,TRBD1,TGTGCCAGCAGTGATTCAGGGGGCAACGAGCAGTACTTC,CASSDSGGNEQYF
.,TRBV2,TRBJ2-1,.,TGTGCCAGCATTGGGTACACAGACAATGAGCAGTTCTTC,CASIGYTDNEQFF
.,TRBV5-1,TRBJ2-2,.,TGCGCCAGCAGCCCGCCTCGACTAGTTTCCGGGGAGCTGTTTTTT,CASSPPRLVSGELFF
.,TRBV4-2,TRBJ1-1,TRBD1,TGTGCCAGCAGCCAAGATCGAGCAGGGGGCACTGAAGCTTTCTTT,CASSQDRAGGTEAFF
.,TRBV13,TRBJ2-7,.,TGTGCCAGCAGCCTGACGACAGAAACTTACGAGCAGTACTTC,CASSLTTETYEQYF
.,TRBV6-4,TRBJ1-4,.,TGTGCCAGCAGTGACTCCGGGGCAGGGTCGTTGGTTGCTAATGAAAAACTGTTTTTT,CASSDSGAGSLVANEKLFF
.,TRBV30,TRBJ1-2,TRBD1,TGTGCCTGGAGTAAAAGGGTGGGGGAGGCCCAGAGGGACAGGCGCAACTATGGCTACACCTTC,CAWSKRVGEAQRDRRNYGYTF
once,TRBV15,TRBJ1-1,.,TGTGCCACCAGCAGAGATGGGGTAGGTTCGGCTGAAGCTTTCTTT,CATSRDGVGSAEAFF
.,TRBV11-3,TRBJ1-1,.,TGTGCCAGCAGCTTAGTGGGTGACACTGAAGCTTTCTTT,CASSLVGDTEAFF
.,TRBV7-2,TRBJ2-1,TRBD2,TGTGCCAGCAGCAGCGGGGGACTAGCGGGAGGGAGAGAGCAGTTCTTC,CASSSGGLAGGREQFF
.,TRBV29-1,TRBJ1-3,.,TGCAGCGTTGAGCTGCCAGGTGGAAACACCATATATTTT,CSVELPGGNTIYF
.,TRBV6-5,TRBJ1-5,.,TGTGCCAGCAGTTACAGGCGGACCGCAGGTCAGCCCCAGCATTTT,CASSYRRTAGQPQHF
few,TRBV2,TRBJ1-1,.,TGTGCCAGCAGTGGGGACCATAACACTGAAGCTTTCTTT,CASSGDHNTEAFF
.,TRBV4-3,TRBJ1-5,TRBD1,TGCGCCAGCAGCCAAGACTGGGCAGGGGGCCCCTATCAGCCCCAGCATTTT,CASSQDWAGGPYQPQHF